The source of this T cell receptor (beta chain) is a study of cytomegalovirus exposure and HLA in healthy donors. The PCR employed 60 Vbeta primers together with 13 Jbeta primers. Repertoires were generated with immunoSEQ multiplex PCR, while TCRdb's copy carries only in-frame clones and drops some. The table records roughly 93,000 clones, more than 60% of them present only once. Turning to this clone: Its antigen remains unidentified.

With V trimmed by 6 bases and J by 10 bases, 11 bases remained unmatched. Germline CDR1 reads SNHLY; CDR2 reads FYNNEI. This CDR3 is built from 16 residues. Study-wide results and caveats: Immune exposure information available was restricted to CMV serostatus. Compared with the roughly 700-donor mean, an Asian-associated ancestry cluster reportedly had fewer N-insertions, according to a later analysis.

This TCR came from a man aged 18 to 30 in good health and CMV-seropositive. V usage is TRBV2 and J usage is TRBJ1-6; 11 bases are shared with TRBD1. The sample comprised PBMCs. The CDR3 coding sequence is TGTGCCAGCAGGGGACAGGGGGAGACGGGCCGCTCACCCCTCCACTTT. Protein product: CASRGQGETGRSPLHF.